One sample yielded the 18 T cell receptor beta chains listed below, sequenced in a study of regulatory T cells in long-lasting Graves disease (dated by TCRdb to about 2021). Preparation of the library involved multiplex PCR. Sequencing was performed on an Illumina HiSeq 4000. iRepertoire HTBI primers and Arm-PCR amplification of CDR3 regions were used to construct TCR beta libraries. The public reads were quality trimmed at Q25 with fastp and then assembled into clones with MiXCR by TCRdb, keeping productive beta chains. Each CDR3 protein gets just one entry, which takes the most common genes and DNA from the rows behind it. For this sample the table gives roughly 500,000 distinct CDR3 sequences, of which approximately 13% were detected only once. The ten largest account for 10% of the sample. The time point label, read with the paper, signifies: newly diagnosed GD, antithyroid drugs for less than 3 months. RNA was extracted from PBMCs in TRIzol for both TCR sequencing and RNA sequencing.

These data were also reused for a study on T cells in Graves' hyperthyroidism and ophthalmopathy.

Specimen: peripheral blood mononuclear cells (PBMCs), collected at new diagnosis, from a patient treated with antithyroid drugs. The receptors were gathered from a man in his thirties or forties with Graves disease. Donor details come from another sample of the same person, matched by shared clones.

This clonotype was found many times. V usage is TRBV11-2 and J usage is TRBJ1-4, with a weak D call TRBD1 (6 bases). Trimming took off 7 bases at V and 8 bases at J, with 11 bases between the two ends. CDR1 SGHAT and CDR2 FQNNGV come from the germline V gene. This CDR3 is built from 12 residues. CDR3 sequence: CASTGAGEKLFF. CDR3 DNA sequence: TGTGCCAGCACAGGGGCGGGCGAAAAACTGTTTTTT.

This clonotype was observed many times. The chain employs TRBV25-1 and TRBJ2-1, with a weak D call TRBD1 (5 bases). The assigned J gene may be wrong: the sequence end matches TRBJ2-5 better. Germline V gene sequence: CDR1 MGHDK, CDR2 SYGVNS. The CDR3 has 14 amino acids. CDR3: CASSESRAAETQYF. CDR3 DNA: TGTGCCAGCAGTGAATCCAGGGCGGCAGAGACCCAGTACTTC.

This clonotype was counted a few times. The J gene is TRBJ2-7, the V gene TRBV6-9, with D perhaps matching TRBD1 (8 bases). V was trimmed by 4 bases and J by 4 bases, leaving 17 bases between them. Germline values: CDR1 MNHGY, CDR2 SVAAGI. This CDR3 is built from 15 residues. The CDR3 DNA sequence: TGTGCCAGCAGTTCAGGACAGGGAGGGGTTTACGAGCAGTACTTC. As protein: CASSSGQGGVYEQYF.

Many counts were recorded for this clonotype. This sequence joins TRBV9 and TRBJ2-2; TRBD2 might be the D (6 bases). V was trimmed by 5 bases and J by 6 bases, leaving 17 bases between them. The V gene's germline CDR1 is SGDLS and CDR2 YYNGEE. CDR3 size: 15 residues. The chain's CDR3 is CASSPGGMRSGELFF. The CDR3 DNA follows: TGTGCCAGCAGTCCCGGCGGGATGAGGTCCGGGGAGCTGTTTTTT.

This clonotype has ten or more counts. This sequence joins TRBV11-1 and TRBJ2-7; 10 bases line up with TRBD2. The V gene end was trimmed by 4 bases and the J gene end by 0 bases; junction bases not matched to a gene: 3. The germline V gene encodes CDR1 SGHAT and CDR2 FQDESV (reference sequence). The CDR3 extends over 15 amino acids. DNA of the CDR3: TGTGCCAGCAGCTCAGGACTAGCGGTCTCCTACGAGCAGTACTTC. Protein sequence: CASSSGLAVSYEQYF.

The gene calls are TRBV5-4 and TRBJ2-7; 7 bases fit TRBD1. V gave up 0 bases and J gave up 3 bases; unmatched junction bases: 9. The CDR3 consists of 16 residues. CDR1 is SGHNT and CDR2 is YYREEE in the germline V gene (reference sequence). The CDR3 loop reads CASSLAPGTAYYEQYF. Here the CDR3 DNA reads TGTGCCAGCAGCTTGGCTCCCGGGACAGCTTACTACGAGCAGTACTTC.

A note on this clonotype: Just one base apart from a much larger clone, this may be a read error. The CDR3 reads CASSTGASTNYGYTF. The CDR3 region has the DNA TGTGCCAGTAGTACTGGGGCTTCAACCAACTATGGCTACACCTTC. The rearrangement uses TRBV19 and TRBJ1-2; D possibly corresponds to TRBD1 (5 bases). This CDR3 contains 15 residues. V shed 4 bases and J shed 2 bases, with 14 bases lying between them. Germline CDR1 and CDR2: LNHDA and SQIVND (reference sequence).

This clonotype has ten or more counts. V is TRBV10-3 and J is TRBJ2-7; D may be TRBD1 or TRBD2 (5 bases each). The CDR3 totals 13 residues. CDR1 and CDR2 (germline): ENHRY, SYGVKD. The V gene lost 4 bases and the J gene lost 2 bases, with 9 bases spanning the gap. The CDR3 reads CAISGGAAYEQYF. CDR3 sequence (DNA): TGTGCCATCAGTGGAGGGGCCGCCTACGAGCAGTACTTC.

This clonotype was recorded at least ten times. The chain employs TRBV6-2 or TRBV6-3 and TRBJ2-3; 7 bases map to TRBD1. Germline V gives CDR1 MNHEY, CDR2 SVGEGT. The CDR3 extends over 18 amino acids. The CDR3 reads CATELGQLMRWATDTQYF. The CDR3 DNA sequence: TGTGCAACAGAATTGGGACAGTTGATGAGATGGGCCACAGATACGCAGTATTTT.

This clonotype was recorded at least ten times. The chain couples TRBV15 to TRBJ1-1; 10 nucleotides align to TRBD1. Germline trimming cut 5 bases from V and 6 bases from J; bases unmatched to any gene: 3. Germline loops: CDR1 LNHNV, CDR2 YYDKDF (reference sequence). CDR3 length: 13 amino acids. The CDR3 reads CATSGDRGAEAFF. The CDR3 bases are TGTGCCACCAGCGGGGACAGGGGCGCTGAAGCTTTCTTT.

This clonotype was found many times. The chain joins TRBV10-2 to TRBJ1-6, with D perhaps matching TRBD1 (6 bases). V lost 4 bases and J 8 bases, leaving 12 bases between the germline ends. This CDR3 comprises 14 residues. Germline V gives CDR1 WSHSY, CDR2 SAAADI. This CDR3 reads CASSVRGQDSPLHF. The CDR3 DNA follows: TGCGCCAGCAGTGTGCGGGGGCAGGATTCACCCCTCCACTTT.

There are a few counts of this clonotype. The chain uses TRBV7-9 and TRBJ1-4; 8 bases fit TRBD1. V was clipped by 1 base and J by 2 bases; unmatched bases: 6. There are 17 residues in the CDR3. The germline CDR1 and CDR2 sequences are SEHNR and FQNEAQ (reference sequence). DNA of the CDR3: TGTGCCAGCAGCTTAGGCAGGGGGCGTACCACTAATGAAAAACTGTTTTTT. This encodes CASSLGRGRTTNEKLFF.

The genes are TRBV10-1 and TRBJ2-7; no clear D. This CDR3 comprises 13 residues. Trimming left V 2 bases short and J 5 bases short, with 10 bases between. Per the germline V gene, CDR1 is WNHNN and CDR2 is SYGVQD (reference sequence). CDR3 nucleotide sequence: TGCGCCAGCAGTGAGGTACTCCTTAACGAGCAGTACTTC. Translating gives CASSEVLLNEQYF.

This clonotype was found many times. This sequence joins TRBV12-3 or TRBV12-4 and TRBJ1-2; D is ambiguous. The V gene lost 3 bases and the J gene lost 1 base, with 9 bases spanning the gap. The CDR3 runs to 14 residues. The chain's CDR3 is CASSFGQHNYGYTF. CDR3 in DNA: TGTGCCAGCAGTTTTGGCCAGCATAACTATGGCTACACCTTC.

This clonotype was seen ten or more times. The V call is TRBV29-1, the J call TRBJ2-1, with 9 bases aligning to TRBD2. Germline CDR1 SQVTM, CDR2 ANQGSEA. The CDR3 is 17 amino acids. Trimming at V came to 5 bases and at J to 3 bases, leaving 14 bases not matched to a gene. CDR3 DNA: TGCAGCGTTAACCTAGCGGGGAGAGCCATCCACTACAATGAGCAGTTCTTC. It translates to CSVNLAGRAIHYNEQFF.

This clonotype was seen a handful of times. The chain combines TRBV11-2 with TRBJ2-3; D perhaps matches TRBD2 (6 bases). The CDR3 totals 19 residues. Trimming left V 0 bases short and J 5 bases short, with 24 bases between. The germline CDR1 and CDR2 sequences are SGHAT and FQNNGV. The CDR3 coding sequence is TGTGCCAGCAGCTTAGATTTCGGGTTGGGCGGGATGAGTGGAGATACGCAGTATTTT. Translation gives CASSLDFGLGGMSGDTQYF. The full variable domain, with the rest looked up from reference TRBV11-2 and TRBJ2-3, is EAGVAQSPRYKIIEKRQSVAFWCNPISGHATLYWYQQILGQGPKLLIQFQNNGVVDDSQLPKDRFSAERLKGVDSTLKIQPAKLEDSAVYLCASSLDFGLGGMSGDTQYFGPGTRLTVL.

Note on this clonotype: A junction boundary mismatches the germline segment, possibly from a read error. The rearrangement uses TRBV7-3 and TRBJ2-3; TRBD1 is a possible D gene (5 bases). CDR3 length: 14 amino acids. CDR1 and CDR2 from the germline V gene are SGHTA and FQGTGA. The DNA for the CDR3 is TGTACCAGCAGCCCCCACCAGGGCTCAGATACGCAGTATTTT. Translated: CTSSPHQGSDTQYF.

V gene TRBV6-2 or TRBV6-3 combines with J gene TRBJ2-5, with a possible D match to TRBD1 (6 bases). The germline V gene encodes CDR1 MNHEY and CDR2 SVGEGT. This CDR3 has 12 residues. V shed 11 bases and J shed 5 bases, with 15 bases lying between them. The chain's CDR3 is CAARGSWETQYF. In DNA, the CDR3 is TGTGCCGCGAGGGGGAGTTGGGAGACCCAGTACTTC.